Shown below are 8 T cell receptor beta chains from a single sample sequenced in a study of control samples from healthy donors and cancer patients. The protocol was immunoSEQ multiplex PCR, while the TCRdb copy is restricted to in-frame clones and leaves out a portion. This table holds over 60,000 clones, approximately 90% found once. The specimen sequenced was PBMCs. The source is an older woman with head and neck cancer.

The rearrangement links TRBV2 to TRBJ1-3; D call uncertain. V shed 4 bases and J shed 8 bases, with 12 bases lying between them. The CDR3 is made up of 13 amino acids. In germline, CDR1 is SNHLY, CDR2 FYNNEI. The CDR3 coding sequence is TGTGCCAGCAGTGTTATCCTACGGGACACCATATATTTT. Amino acid sequence: CASSVILRDTIYF.

The chain is built from TRBV19 and TRBJ2-7; 9 nucleotides agree with TRBD1. With 5 bases clipped from V and 5 bases from J, the junction kept 13 bases outside the gene matches. Germline-derived CDR1 and CDR2 are LNHDA and SQIVND (reference sequence). This CDR3 spans 16 amino acids. The CDR3 nucleotides read TGTGCCAGTAGTCCCGCGGGCGGGACAGGGATCGACGAGCAGTACTTC. Encoded protein: CASSPAGGTGIDEQYF.

This chain connects TRBV5-6 to TRBJ2-7; 9 bases fit TRBD2. V lost 2 bases, J lost 2 bases, and 14 bases stayed unmatched. The CDR3 loop spans 18 amino acids. In germline, CDR1 is SGHDT, CDR2 YYEEEE. CDR3 DNA: TGTGCCAGCAGCTTCGGGGCCCGCGGTAGCGGGAGAACCTACGAGCAGTACTTC. Amino acids: CASSFGARGSGRTYEQYF.

V and J are TRBV11-2 and TRBJ2-7, with 10 bases aligning to TRBD1. Trimming cost V 2 bases and J 4 bases; bases outside gene matches: 5. Germline CDR1 SGHAT, CDR2 FQNNGV. The length of the CDR3 is 15 residues. CDR3 nucleotide sequence: TGTGCCAGCAGCTTATCTGGGACAGGGGTGTACGAGCAGTACTTC. It encodes CASSLSGTGVYEQYF.

The chain joins TRBV21-1 to TRBJ1-1; the DNA was not compared with TRBD1, the D call given in the table. TRBV21-1 is deemed a pseudogene. The CDR3 runs to 16 residues. Here the CDR3 reads CASSANRDRGNTEAFF. CDR3 sequence (DNA): TGTGCCAGCAGCGCCAATAGGGACAGGGGGAACACTGAAGCTTTCTTT.

This clone was picked up a small number of times. The chain recombines TRBV4-2 with TRBJ2-7; no clear D. The CDR3 extends over 17 amino acids. V dropped 0 bases and J dropped 4 bases, with 19 bases sitting between them. Per the germline V gene, CDR1 is LGHNA and CDR2 is YNFKEQ. The CDR3 region has the DNA TGTGCCAGCAGCCAAGACGTGACGACGGATGGGATTTACGAGCAGTACTTC. This codes for CASSQDVTTDGIYEQYF.

In nucleotides, the CDR3 is TGTGCCAGCAGGACTAGCGGGAGTCGGTACGAGCAGTACTTC. It encodes CASRTSGSRYEQYF. The V call is TRBV3-1 (or the pseudogene TRBV3-2), the J call TRBJ2-7, with TRBD2 identical over 12 bases. V lost 6 bases and J lost 4; bases outside the gene matches: 4. Germline V lookup: CDR1 LGHDT, CDR2 YNNKEL (reference sequence). This CDR3 contains 14 residues.

The chain joins TRBV18 to TRBJ1-2; 7 bases are a match to TRBD1. V shed 3 bases and J 8 bases; nucleotides not matched to a gene: 9. The length of the CDR3 is 14 residues. Germline lookup yields CDR1 KGHSH and CDR2 LQKENI. CDR3 DNA sequence: TGTGCCAGCTCACCGCTCGGGACAGACCAAGGCTACACCTTC. Translated: CASSPLGTDQGYTF.